These T cell receptor beta chains were read from a single sample in a study of response to subunit inactivated influenza vaccine. TCRdb called the RT-PCR reads again in MiXCR, with one record for every CDR3 protein. The data show 800,000 to 1,000,000 distinct CDR3 sequences, 21% seen once. Source: PBMCs from blood, taken about 5 days after vaccination. The source of these receptors is a man aged 45 to 65 who received an inactivated influenza vaccine. CDR3s include the opening cysteine and the closing phenylalanine or tryptophan. The D gene is left open where the match is weak. Clone size appears in some rows only: once, few, many, or a class for an expanded clone.

clone_size: .
d_call: .
j_call: TRBJ2-1
v_call: TRBV7-9
cdr3_aa: CASSLEPAGSYEQFF
cdr3_nt: TGTGCCAGCAGCTTAGAACCTGCGGGGAGCTATGAGCAGTTCTTC

clone_size: .
d_call: TRBD1
j_call: TRBJ2-3
v_call: TRBV6-5
cdr3_aa: CASSYATGTGTDTQYF
cdr3_nt: TGTGCCAGCAGTTACGCAACCGGGACAGGGACGGATACGCAGTATTTT

clone_size: .
d_call: .
j_call: TRBJ2-1
v_call: TRBV20-1
cdr3_aa: CSAASGVNEQFF
cdr3_nt: TGCAGTGCAGCCTCAGGGGTCAATGAGCAGTTCTTC

clone_size: .
d_call: .
j_call: TRBJ2-3
v_call: TRBV6-4
cdr3_aa: CASQDLYRVRTDTQYF
cdr3_nt: TGTGCCAGCCAGGACCTATACAGGGTTCGGACAGATACGCAGTATTTT

clone_size: .
d_call: .
j_call: TRBJ2-3
v_call: TRBV20-1
cdr3_aa: CSAHSPRGATDTQYF
cdr3_nt: TGCAGTGCTCACTCGCCCCGCGGGGCTACAGATACGCAGTATTTT

clone_size: few
d_call: .
j_call: TRBJ2-5
v_call: TRBV10-3
cdr3_aa: CAISVAGPEETQYF
cdr3_nt: TGTGCCATCAGTGTGGCAGGCCCCGAGGAGACCCAGTACTTC

clone_size: few
d_call: .
j_call: TRBJ2-1
v_call: TRBV5-7
cdr3_aa: CASSLDRSKVYNEQFF
cdr3_nt: TGTGCCAGCAGCTTGGACAGAAGCAAAGTCTACAATGAGCAGTTCTTC

clone_size: .
d_call: TRBD1
j_call: TRBJ2-7
v_call: TRBV2
cdr3_aa: CARNPKTGGAYEQYF
cdr3_nt: TGTGCCAGAAACCCCAAGACAGGGGGCGCCTACGAGCAGTACTTC

clone_size: .
d_call: .
j_call: TRBJ1-6
v_call: TRBV28
cdr3_aa: CASSLQGRYNSPLHF
cdr3_nt: TGTGCCAGCAGTTTACAAGGACGCTATAATTCACCCCTCCACTTT

clone_size: .
d_call: TRBD1
j_call: TRBJ2-7
v_call: TRBV7-2
cdr3_aa: CASSPDRGHYEQYF
cdr3_nt: TGTGCCAGCAGCCCGGACAGGGGGCACTACGAGCAGTACTTC

clone_size: few
d_call: TRBD1
j_call: TRBJ2-7
v_call: TRBV6-2/TRBV6-3
cdr3_aa: CASSFPEPGQPSYEQYF
cdr3_nt: TGTGCCAGCAGCTTCCCCGAACCGGGACAGCCCTCCTACGAGCAGTACTTC

clone_size: .
d_call: .
j_call: TRBJ2-5
v_call: TRBV12-3/TRBV12-4
cdr3_aa: CASRISGKETQYF
cdr3_nt: TGTGCCAGCAGAATATCAGGGAAAGAGACCCAGTACTTC

clone_size: few
d_call: .
j_call: TRBJ2-2
v_call: TRBV5-6
cdr3_aa: CASRRTATGELFF
cdr3_nt: TGTGCCAGCAGACGAACAGCGACCGGGGAGCTGTTTTTT

clone_size: .
d_call: TRBD1
j_call: TRBJ2-7
v_call: TRBV7-2
cdr3_aa: CASSPPWGQEYF
cdr3_nt: TGTGCCAGCAGCCCCCCTTGGGGACAGGAGTACTTC

clone_size: .
d_call: .
j_call: TRBJ2-4
v_call: TRBV3-1
cdr3_aa: CASSIWQTNIQYF
cdr3_nt: TGTGCCAGCAGCATCTGGCAGACAAACATTCAGTACTTC

clone_size: .
d_call: TRBD2
j_call: TRBJ2-3
v_call: TRBV24-1
cdr3_aa: CATGAIATSGTSGTDTQYF
cdr3_nt: TGTGCCACTGGGGCCATTGCGACTAGCGGGACCTCGGGCACAGATACGCAGTATTTT

clone_size: few
d_call: .
j_call: TRBJ1-6
v_call: TRBV6-2/TRBV6-3
cdr3_aa: CASSYSGRSPLHF
cdr3_nt: TGTGCCAGCAGTTACTCGGGTAGATCACCCCTCCACTTT

clone_size: .
d_call: TRBD1
j_call: TRBJ2-3
v_call: TRBV29-1
cdr3_aa: CSVEDLGDRPRADTQYF
cdr3_nt: TGCAGCGTTGAAGATCTTGGGGACAGACCTAGGGCAGATACGCAGTATTTT

clone_size: .
d_call: .
j_call: TRBJ1-1
v_call: TRBV12-3/TRBV12-4
cdr3_aa: CASTVTVNTEAFF
cdr3_nt: TGTGCCAGCACCGTGACGGTGAACACTGAAGCTTTCTTT

clone_size: .
d_call: .
j_call: TRBJ2-3
v_call: TRBV28
cdr3_aa: CASSQGRSSTDTQYF
cdr3_nt: TGTGCCAGCAGCCAGGGGCGGTCTAGCACAGATACGCAGTATTTT

clone_size: few
d_call: TRBD2
j_call: TRBJ2-4
v_call: TRBV20-1
cdr3_aa: CSARPVTSGENIQYF
cdr3_nt: TGCAGTGCTAGACCCGTAACTAGCGGCGAAAACATTCAGTACTTC

clone_size: .
d_call: TRBD2
j_call: TRBJ2-7
v_call: TRBV29-1
cdr3_aa: CSVGFLAGTSYEQYF
cdr3_nt: TGCAGCGTTGGATTCCTAGCGGGAACCTCCTACGAGCAGTACTTC

clone_size: .
d_call: .
j_call: TRBJ2-7
v_call: TRBV29-1
cdr3_aa: CSARTGTGKGTYEQYF
cdr3_nt: TGCAGCGCCCGGACTGGGACCGGTAAGGGGACCTACGAGCAGTACTTC

clone_size: .
d_call: .
j_call: TRBJ2-7
v_call: TRBV5-1
cdr3_aa: CASSLQRYEQYF
cdr3_nt: TGCGCCAGCAGCTTACAGCGTTACGAGCAGTACTTC

clone_size: .
d_call: .
j_call: TRBJ2-2
v_call: TRBV11-2
cdr3_aa: CASSLNTPGGGGELFF
cdr3_nt: TGTGCCAGCAGCTTGAACACCCCCGGAGGGGGCGGGGAGCTGTTTTTT

clone_size: .
d_call: .
j_call: TRBJ1-5
v_call: TRBV12-3/TRBV12-4
cdr3_aa: CASSLLRDLGPQHF
cdr3_nt: TGTGCCAGCAGTTTATTGCGGGATTTGGGGCCCCAGCATTTT

clone_size: few
d_call: .
j_call: TRBJ2-7
v_call: TRBV29-1
cdr3_aa: CSVSGRVTHEQYF
cdr3_nt: TGCAGCGTGTCGGGCAGGGTAACACACGAGCAGTACTTC

clone_size: few
d_call: .
j_call: TRBJ2-2
v_call: TRBV5-5
cdr3_aa: CASSIRDTDTGELFF
cdr3_nt: TGTGCCAGCAGCATCCGGGACACAGACACCGGGGAGCTGTTTTTT

clone_size: .
d_call: TRBD2
j_call: TRBJ2-5
v_call: TRBV4-3
cdr3_aa: CASSQQGLAGETQYF
cdr3_nt: TGCGCCAGCAGCCAACAGGGACTAGCCGGGGAGACCCAGTACTTC

clone_size: many
d_call: .
j_call: TRBJ2-1
v_call: TRBV11-2
cdr3_aa: CASSLDPGSYNEQFF
cdr3_nt: TGTGCCAGCAGCTTAGACCCCGGCTCCTACAATGAGCAGTTCTTC

clone_size: .
d_call: TRBD1
j_call: TRBJ1-6
v_call: TRBV7-8
cdr3_aa: CASSLQGQGRNSPLHF
cdr3_nt: TGTGCCAGCAGCCTACAGGGACAGGGACGGAATTCACCCCTCCACTTT

clone_size: .
d_call: TRBD2
j_call: TRBJ2-5
v_call: TRBV25-1
cdr3_aa: CASSDPRLAGVETQYF
cdr3_nt: TGTGCCAGCAGTGACCCTAGACTAGCGGGGGTAGAGACCCAGTACTTC

clone_size: few
d_call: TRBD1
j_call: TRBJ2-5
v_call: TRBV10-3
cdr3_aa: CAISRRTGDETQYF
cdr3_nt: TGTGCCATCAGTCGTAGGACAGGGGACGAGACCCAGTACTTC